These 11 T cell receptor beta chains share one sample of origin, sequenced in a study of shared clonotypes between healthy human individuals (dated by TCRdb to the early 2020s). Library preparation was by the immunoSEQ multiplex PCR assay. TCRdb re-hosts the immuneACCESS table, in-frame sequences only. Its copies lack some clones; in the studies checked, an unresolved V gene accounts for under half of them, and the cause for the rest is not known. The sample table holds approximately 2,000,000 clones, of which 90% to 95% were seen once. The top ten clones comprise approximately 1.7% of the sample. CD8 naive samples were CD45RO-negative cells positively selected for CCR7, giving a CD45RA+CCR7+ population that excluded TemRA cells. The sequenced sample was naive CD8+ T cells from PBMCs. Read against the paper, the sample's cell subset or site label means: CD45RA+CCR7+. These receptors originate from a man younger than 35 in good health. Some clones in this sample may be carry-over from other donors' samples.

The DNA of the CDR3 is TGTGCCAGCAGTCTAAGACTAGCGGGAGTGGGGACAGATACGCAGTATTTT. Its protein is CASSLRLAGVGTDTQYF. The chain links TRBV27 to TRBJ2-3, with 12 bases matching TRBD2. V shed 5 bases and J 3 bases; nucleotides not matched to a gene: 9. CDR3 size: 17 residues. Germline V gives CDR1 MNHEY, CDR2 SMNVEV (reference sequence).

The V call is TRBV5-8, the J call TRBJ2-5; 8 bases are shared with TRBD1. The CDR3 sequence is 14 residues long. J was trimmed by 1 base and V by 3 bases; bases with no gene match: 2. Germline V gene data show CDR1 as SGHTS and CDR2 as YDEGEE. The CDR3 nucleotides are TGTGCCAGCAGCTACGACAGGGGCCAAGAGACCCAGTACTTC. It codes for CASSYDRGQETQYF.

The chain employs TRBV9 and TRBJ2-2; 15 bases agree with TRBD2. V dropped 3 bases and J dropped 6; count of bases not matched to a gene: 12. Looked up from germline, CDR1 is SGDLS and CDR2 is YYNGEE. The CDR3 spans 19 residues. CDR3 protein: CASSAGLAGGLGFSGELFF. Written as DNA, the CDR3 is TGTGCCAGCAGCGCCGGACTAGCGGGAGGGTTAGGGTTTTCCGGGGAGCTGTTTTTT. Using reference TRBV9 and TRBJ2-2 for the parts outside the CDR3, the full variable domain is DSGVTQTPKHLITATGQRVTLRCSPRSGDLSVYWYQQSLDQGLQFLIQYYNGEERAKGNILERFSAQQFPDLHSELNLSSLELGDSALYFCASSAGLAGGLGFSGELFFGEGSRLTVL.

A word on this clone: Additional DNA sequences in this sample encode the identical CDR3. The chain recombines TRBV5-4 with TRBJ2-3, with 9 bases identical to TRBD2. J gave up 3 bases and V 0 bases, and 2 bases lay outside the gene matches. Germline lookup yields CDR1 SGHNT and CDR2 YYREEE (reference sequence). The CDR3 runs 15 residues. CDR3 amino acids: CASSLGLADTDTQYF. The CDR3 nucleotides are TGTGCCAGCAGCTTGGGACTAGCGGATACAGATACGCAGTATTTT.

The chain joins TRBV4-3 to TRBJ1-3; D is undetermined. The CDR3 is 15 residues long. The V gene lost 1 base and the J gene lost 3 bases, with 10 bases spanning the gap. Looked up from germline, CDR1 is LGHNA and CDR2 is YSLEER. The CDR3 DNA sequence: TGCGCCAGCAGCCAAGGAAACGGGGTTGGAAACACCATATATTTT. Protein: CASSQGNGVGNTIYF.

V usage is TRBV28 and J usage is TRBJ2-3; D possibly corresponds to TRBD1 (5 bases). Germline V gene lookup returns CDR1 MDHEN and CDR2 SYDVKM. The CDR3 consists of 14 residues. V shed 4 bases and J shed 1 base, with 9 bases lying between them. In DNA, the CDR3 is TGTGCCAGCAGTTCCAGCAGGGGCACAGATACGCAGTATTTT. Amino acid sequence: CASSSSRGTDTQYF.

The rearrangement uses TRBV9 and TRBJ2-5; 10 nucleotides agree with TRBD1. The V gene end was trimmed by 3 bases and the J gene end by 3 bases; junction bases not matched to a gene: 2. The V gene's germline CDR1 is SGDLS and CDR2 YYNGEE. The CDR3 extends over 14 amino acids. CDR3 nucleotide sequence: TGTGCCAGCAGCGCAGGGACAGGGGAAGAGACCCAGTACTTC. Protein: CASSAGTGEETQYF. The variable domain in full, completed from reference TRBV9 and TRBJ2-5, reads DSGVTQTPKHLITATGQRVTLRCSPRSGDLSVYWYQQSLDQGLQFLIQYYNGEERAKGNILERFSAQQFPDLHSELNLSSLELGDSALYFCASSAGTGEETQYFGPGTRLLVL.

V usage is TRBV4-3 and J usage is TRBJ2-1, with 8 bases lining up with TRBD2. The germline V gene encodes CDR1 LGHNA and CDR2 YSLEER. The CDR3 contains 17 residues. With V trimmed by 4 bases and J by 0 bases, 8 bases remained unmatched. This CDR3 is CASSRAGLARSYNEQFF. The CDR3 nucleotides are TGCGCCAGCAGCCGAGCCGGACTAGCCCGCTCCTACAATGAGCAGTTCTTC.

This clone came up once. The CDR3 DNA is TGTGCCAGCAGGGGAACTAGCGGCAACTCCTACGAGCAGTACTTC. Translation: CASRGTSGNSYEQYF. The rearrangement joins TRBV2 to TRBJ2-7; TRBD2 matches at 8 bases. CDR3 length: 15 residues. V lost 6 bases to trimming and J lost 0 bases; unmatched junction nucleotides: 7. Germline V CDR1 and CDR2: SNHLY, FYNNEI.

CDR3 DNA: TGTGCCAGCAGCGTTGCGAAGGCCGGGGAGCTGTTTTTT. It yields the protein CASSVAKAGELFF. This sequence joins TRBV9 and TRBJ2-2; D gene uncertain. The V end was cut by 2 bases, the J end by 6 bases, with 8 bases between. CDR1 is SGDLS, CDR2 YYNGEE, per germline. The CDR3 is 13 residues long.

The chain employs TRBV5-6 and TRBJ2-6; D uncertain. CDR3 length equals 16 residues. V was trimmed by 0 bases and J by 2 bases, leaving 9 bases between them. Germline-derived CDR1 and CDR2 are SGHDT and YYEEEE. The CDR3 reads CASSLGVAAGANVLTF. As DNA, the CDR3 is TGTGCCAGCAGCTTGGGCGTGGCAGCTGGGGCCAACGTCCTGACTTTC.